These 20 T cell receptor beta chains were sequenced from one sample in a study of T-cell memory formation after mild COVID-19. Via MiXCR, TCRdb re-called the 5' RACE reads, giving one row per CDR3 protein. The repertoire holds approximately 260,000 distinct CDR3 sequences, with about a sixth as singletons. The sample consisted of PBMCs or a T cell subset sorted from them (not recorded which). Every receptor here comes from a man aged 18 to 29 who had mild COVID-19 (a few samples of this study predate the infection). Cell type and time point are not known.

This clonotype was seen at least ten times. The chain has TRBV4-1 and TRBJ2-4, with TRBD2 as a possible D gene (5 bases). V was shortened by 0 bases and J by 1 base, with 16 bases between the two germline ends. The CDR3 has 18 amino acids. Germline CDR1 reads MGHRA; CDR2 reads YSYEKL. CDR3 sequence reads: CASSQEVRLAGAKNIQYF. The CDR3 region has the DNA TGCGCCAGCAGCCAAGAGGTGCGGCTAGCTGGGGCCAAAAACATTCAGTACTTC.

This clonotype was seen more than once but under ten times. The V and J genes are TRBV9 and TRBJ1-4; D gene uncertain. V lost 2 bases and J lost 5, with 10 bases in between. This CDR3 is built from 14 residues. The germline V gene encodes CDR1 SGDLS and CDR2 YYNGEE. This chain's CDR3 is CASSVGGWNEKLFF. Written as DNA, the CDR3 is TGTGCCAGCAGCGTTGGAGGGTGGAATGAAAAACTGTTTTTT. The full variable domain, with the rest looked up from reference TRBV9 and TRBJ1-4, is DSGVTQTPKHLITATGQRVTLRCSPRSGDLSVYWYQQSLDQGLQFLIQYYNGEERAKGNILERFSAQQFPDLHSELNLSSLELGDSALYFCASSVGGWNEKLFFGSGTQLSVL.

This chain uses TRBV20-1 with TRBJ2-5, with D maybe TRBD1 (6 bases). Trimming stripped 6 bases from V and 2 bases from J, with 10 bases between. The germline V gene encodes CDR1 DFQATT and CDR2 SNEGSKA (reference sequence). This CDR3 spans 12 amino acids. The CDR3 sequence is CSALQGQETQYF. The CDR3, as DNA: TGCAGTGCGCTACAGGGTCAAGAGACCCAGTACTTC.

The sample holds a few counts of this clonotype. The chain joins TRBV3-1 to TRBJ1-1; D gene ambiguous. The CDR3 consists of 13 residues. V was trimmed by 0 bases and J by 4 bases, leaving 6 bases between them. The V gene's germline CDR1 is LGHDT and CDR2 YNNKEL (reference sequence). Here the CDR3 reads CASSQDLFTEAFF. The CDR3, as DNA: TGTGCCAGCAGCCAAGACCTATTCACTGAAGCTTTCTTT.

V is TRBV9 and J is TRBJ2-2; D might be TRBD1 or TRBD2, each matching 5 bases. The CDR3 loop spans 16 amino acids. Per the germline V gene, CDR1 is SGDLS and CDR2 is YYNGEE. V was trimmed by 1 base and J by 0 bases, leaving 10 bases between them. CDR3 DNA: TGTGCCAGCAGCGTACGTAGGGACGCGAACACCGGGGAGCTGTTTTTT. Its protein product is CASSVRRDANTGELFF.

This clonotype was seen only a few times. The chain joins TRBV5-1 to TRBJ1-6; D is perhaps TRBD1 (6 bases). This CDR3 has 13 residues. CDR1 and CDR2 from the germline V gene are SGHRS and YFSETQ. V lost 4 bases and J 6 bases, leaving 8 bases between the germline ends. The CDR3 region has the DNA TGCGCCAGCAGCAACAGGGCTAATTCACCCCTCCACTTT. Encoded protein: CASSNRANSPLHF.

This chain joins TRBV6-5 and TRBJ2-1; 11 positions agree with TRBD1. The CDR3 consists of 14 residues. Per the germline V gene, CDR1 is MNHEY and CDR2 is SVGAGI. The trim removed 7 bases at V and 9 bases at J, leaving 8 bases unmatched. The CDR3 reads CASTLDRGLGEQFF. In DNA form, the CDR3 reads TGTGCCAGCACCTTGGACAGGGGGCTAGGTGAGCAGTTCTTC.

This clonotype was counted a few times. The rearrangement joins TRBV10-3 to TRBJ2-1, with TRBD1 matching 9 bases. Germline V CDR1 and CDR2: ENHRY, SYGVKD. J lost 5 bases, V lost 2 bases, and 7 bases had no gene match. The CDR3 is 16 amino acids. Here the CDR3 DNA reads TGTGCCATCAGTGAGCCCAACAGGGGGCCTAACAATGAGCAGTTCTTC. This codes for CAISEPNRGPNNEQFF.

The V and J genes are TRBV12-3 or TRBV12-4 and TRBJ2-1; D possibly corresponds to TRBD2 (5 bases). The CDR3 runs 16 residues. Trimming removed 5 bases from V and 0 bases from J, with 14 bases in between. CDR3 in amino acids: CASSAGIGSSYNEQFF. The CDR3, as DNA: TGTGCCAGCAGTGCCGGGATAGGGAGCTCCTACAATGAGCAGTTCTTC.

The chain recombines TRBV11-1 with TRBJ2-2; TRBD1 or TRBD2 may be the D gene (7 bases each). Trimming removed 4 bases at V and 3 bases at J, with 15 bases between. There are 16 residues in the CDR3. Germline CDR1 and CDR2: SGHAT and FQDESV (reference sequence). The CDR3: CASSSPTGRDTGELFF. Written as DNA, the CDR3 is TGTGCCAGCAGCTCCCCGACAGGGAGGGACACCGGGGAGCTGTTTTTT. The variable domain in full, with the rest retrieved from reference TRBV11-1 and TRBJ2-2, is EAEVAQSPRYKITEKSQAVAFWCDPISGHATLYWYRQILGQGPELLVQFQDESVVDDSQLPKDRFSAERLKGVDSTLKIQPAELGDSAMYLCASSSPTGRDTGELFFGEGSRLTVL.

A few counts support this clonotype. The CDR3 nucleotides are TGCGCCAGCAGCTCCCTGCGGGGGTCAAGCAATGAGCAGTTCTTC. Its protein is CASSSLRGSSNEQFF. The chain carries TRBV4-1 and TRBJ2-1, with 7 bases fitting TRBD2. The CDR3 spans 15 residues. Trimming took 5 bases from V and 6 from J; bases not matched to a gene: 10. Germline loops: CDR1 MGHRA, CDR2 YSYEKL.

This clonotype was observed a few times. The chain uses TRBV7-9 and TRBJ2-2; D is perhaps TRBD2 (6 bases). Trimming cost V 11 bases and J 4 bases, with 11 bases left between them. CDR3 size: 12 residues. Per germline, CDR1 SEHNR and CDR2 FQNEAQ (reference sequence). For the CDR3, the DNA is TGTGCCCTGGGGGGTGGCACCGGGGAGCTGTTTTTT. This sequence encodes CALGGGTGELFF.

This clonotype appeared a single time. The CDR3 loop is CASTQGSLAFF. DNA of the CDR3: TGTGCCAGCACCCAGGGTTCTCTAGCTTTCTTT. The chain combines TRBV6-5 with TRBJ1-1; tentative D call: TRBD1 (5 bases). Trimming left V 7 bases short and J 10 bases short, with 13 bases between. This CDR3 has 11 residues. Germline-derived CDR1 and CDR2 are MNHEY and SVGAGI.

This clonotype occurred many times. The J gene is TRBJ2-3, the V gene TRBV6-5, with D perhaps TRBD2 (5 bases). Germline V gene sequence: CDR1 MNHEY, CDR2 SVGAGI. Trimming left V 6 bases short and J 3 bases short, with 13 bases between. This CDR3 contains 14 residues. CDR3 residues: CASSQNRGTDTQYF. CDR3 DNA: TGTGCCAGCAGCCAAAACCGGGGAACAGATACGCAGTATTTT.

DNA for the CDR3: TGTGCCAGCAGTTTCATGCGGGGGACTGACAATCAGCCCCAGCATTTT. Protein product: CASSFMRGTDNQPQHF. This chain links TRBV28 with TRBJ1-5; D is perhaps TRBD1 (5 bases). V shed 3 bases and J shed 3 bases, with 15 bases lying between them. Germline V gives CDR1 MDHEN, CDR2 SYDVKM. CDR3 length: 16 amino acids. The full variable domain, completed using reference TRBV28 and TRBJ1-5, is DVKVTQSSRYLVKRTGEKVFLECVQDMDHENMFWYRQDPGLGLRLIYFSYDVKMKEKGDIPEGYSVSREKKERFSLILESASTNQTSMYLCASSFMRGTDNQPQHFGDGTRLSIL.

This clonotype turned up a few times. The chain employs TRBV29-1 and TRBJ2-5; TRBD1 matches 9 bases. V lost 3 bases to trimming and J lost 4 bases; unmatched junction nucleotides: 0. The V gene's germline CDR1 is SQVTM and CDR2 ANQGSEA. The CDR3 contains 12 residues. The DNA for the CDR3 is TGCAGCGTTGAGACAGGGGGAGAGACCCAGTACTTC. Amino acids: CSVETGGETQYF.

The sample holds a few counts of this clonotype. V usage is TRBV20-1 and J usage is TRBJ1-6; TRBD1 might be the D (5 bases). Trimming left V 6 bases short and J 3 bases short, with 12 bases between. This CDR3 has 14 residues. The germline V gene has CDR1 DFQATT and CDR2 SNEGSKA (reference sequence). CDR3 loop: CSATRGVYNSPLHF. The CDR3 region has the DNA TGCAGTGCCACTCGAGGGGTCTATAATTCACCCCTCCACTTT.

J is TRBJ2-2 and V is TRBV6-5; 7 positions match TRBD1. This CDR3 comprises 13 residues. V lost 6 bases, J lost 6 bases, and 4 bases stayed unmatched. In germline, CDR1 is MNHEY, CDR2 SVGAGI. As DNA, the CDR3 is TGTGCCAGCAGAGGACAGGCTTCCGGGGAGCTGTTTTTT. This gives the protein CASRGQASGELFF.

The chain uses TRBV4-2 and TRBJ2-1; 12 nucleotides agree with TRBD2. V shed 1 base, J shed 8 bases, and the junction held 9 bases outside the gene matches. This CDR3 is built from 17 residues. Germline loops: CDR1 LGHNA, CDR2 YNFKEQ. The CDR3 region is CASSQVWLAGGQDEQFF. The CDR3 coding sequence is TGTGCCAGCAGCCAAGTCTGGCTAGCGGGGGGGCAGGATGAGCAGTTCTTC.

Only a few counts were recorded for this clonotype. DNA for the CDR3: TGCGCCAGCAGCTTGGGCAATCAGCGCTCACCCCTCCACTTT. Translating gives CASSLGNQRSPLHF. V gene TRBV5-1 combines with J gene TRBJ1-6; D gene unclear. This CDR3 has 14 residues. Germline-derived CDR1 and CDR2 are SGHRS and YFSETQ. Trimming cost V 0 bases and J 10 bases, with 11 bases left between them.